The TCR beta chain under discussion was sequenced for a study of neoadjuvant anti-PD-1 for oral cavity cancer (dated by TCRdb to about 2021). In terms of the full investigation: Three to four biweekly doses of nivolumab at 3 mg/kg were mostly administered to patients before curative-intent surgical resection. A 33% response rate was observed in the parent correlative cohort, in which more than nine patients were included. A fourth nivolumab dose was given around day 43 to patients without progression, and definitive surgical resection was performed in those patients on days 50-56. Responders were defined as patients with complete response, partial response or stable disease by RECIST 1.1; non-responders were defined as patients with progression. The paper's findings and limits, for the study overall: Higher pretreatment blood Treg/Th17 ratios correlated with higher pretreatment blood TCRbeta clonality and lower post-treatment tumor TCRbeta clonality. Only three patients per response group were included in the TCR analyses, and larger cohorts for validation were called for by the authors. After neoadjuvant nivolumab, significantly higher T cell clonality (Gini index) was found within PBMCs in non-responders than in responders.

As concerns this clone: Its antigen is currently not known. No quality values exist for individual bases; no much larger clone is one base distant.

PBMC libraries used mostly approximately 480 ng of input genomic DNA for deep sequencing, with six replicates per sample. The immunoSEQ hsTCRbeta kit was used to prepare TCRbeta libraries according to the manufacturer's instructions. An Illumina NovaSeq 6000 S4 flow cell was used to sequence the final libraries, which had first been combined to 3 nM. Per the authors' processing: The immunoSEQ Analyzer handled quality control and preprocessing of the raw data. The analysis was restricted to productive rearrangements, with each unique CDR3 amino acid sequence defining a clonotype. Repertoire clonality was estimated as the Gini-Simpson index, which was computed with the R package tcR. Student's t test was used to compare Gini indices, while Pearson correlation assessed associations with tumor size change. TCRdb holds this immuneACCESS table with in-frame rearrangements only. Some clones are missing; in checked studies, unresolved V genes explain under half, and the rest has no known cause. That table supplies the V and J calls and clone size; D and trimming were determined from the DNA. This sample holds some 15,000 clones; over 70% were observed only once. The ten largest clones represent approximately 2.8% of the sample.

The time point label corresponds to: before neoadjuvant nivolumab. Patients were newly diagnosed with stage II-IVA oral cavity squamous cell carcinoma and had received no prior systemic or radiation treatment. The cohort was composed of patients with HPV-negative, locally advanced oral cavity squamous cell carcinoma. Peripheral blood mononuclear cells were analyzed directly and were not maintained or expanded in culture. Samples were obtained from a longitudinal correlative study of a single-arm phase II trial of neoadjuvant nivolumab in oral cavity squamous cell carcinoma. Genomic DNA-based TCRbeta sequencing was performed on subject-matched pre- and post-treatment PBMCs and tumors from three responders and three non-responders. Peripheral blood mononuclear cells were drawn once before nivolumab treatment and a second time after treatment, when surgery took place. The Maxwell RSC DNA from Cells kit was used to extract genomic DNA from PBMCs.

The CDR3 holds 14 amino acids from the cysteine to the phenylalanine. Left in the record is the CDR3 DNA by itself, 42 bases read in frame from the first base. The V and J ends are trimmed by 7 bases and 6 bases, leaving 20 bases between them. The germline V gene yields SGHRS for CDR1 and YFSETQ for CDR2. The chain links TRBV5-1 with TRBJ2-7; the D gene may be TRBD1 or TRBD2, since each aligns over 5 bases. This sequence was found in a person aged 35-79 years with oral cavity squamous cell carcinoma. The specimen was PBMCs, collected before nivolumab (anti-PD-1) treatment. The CDR3 reads as follows: CASHSGTVVGEQYF. The DNA sequence follows: TGCGCCAGCCATTCCGGGACGGTCGTGGGCGAGCAGTACTTC.